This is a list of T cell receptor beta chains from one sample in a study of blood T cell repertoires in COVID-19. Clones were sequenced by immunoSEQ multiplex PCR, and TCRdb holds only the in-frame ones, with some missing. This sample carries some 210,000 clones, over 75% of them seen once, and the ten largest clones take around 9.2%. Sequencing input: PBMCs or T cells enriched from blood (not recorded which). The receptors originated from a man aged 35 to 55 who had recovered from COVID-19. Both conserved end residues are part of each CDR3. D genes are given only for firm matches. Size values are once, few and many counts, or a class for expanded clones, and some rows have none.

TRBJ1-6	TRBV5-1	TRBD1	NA	CASSLGGQGIRNSPLHF	TGCGCCAGCAGCTTGGGAGGACAGGGGATAAGGAATTCACCCCTCCACTTT
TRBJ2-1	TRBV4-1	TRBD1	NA	CASSPPTGGRNEQFF	TGCGCCAGCAGCCCCCCGACAGGGGGTCGGAATGAGCAGTTCTTC
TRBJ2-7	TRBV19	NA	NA	CASRNDPGLSTQYF	TGTGCCAGTAGAAACGACCCGGGTCTTTCGACGCAGTACTTC
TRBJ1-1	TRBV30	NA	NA	CAWRPGRASGGAFF	TGTGCCTGGAGACCCGGCAGGGCGAGTGGGGGGGCTTTCTTT
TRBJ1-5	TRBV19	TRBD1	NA	CATGDRASNQPQHF	TGTGCCACTGGGGACAGGGCTAGCAATCAGCCCCAGCATTTT
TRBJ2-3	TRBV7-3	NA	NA	CASSLGPATDTQYF	TGTGCCAGCAGCTTGGGGCCTGCCACAGATACGCAGTATTTT
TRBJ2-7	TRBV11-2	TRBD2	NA	CASSLTSGGFYEQYF	TGTGCCAGCAGCTTGACTAGCGGGGGATTCTACGAGCAGTACTTC
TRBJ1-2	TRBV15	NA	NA	CATSRDRFRDGYTF	TGTGCCACCAGCAGAGACAGATTCCGGGATGGCTACACCTTC
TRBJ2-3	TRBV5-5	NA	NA	CASSLSGGAGTDTQYF	TGTGCCAGCAGCTTGTCCGGGGGAGCTGGCACAGATACGCAGTATTTT
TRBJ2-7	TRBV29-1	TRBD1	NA	CSVSGQGVAYEQYF	TGCAGCGTTTCGGGACAGGGTGTAGCCTACGAGCAGTACTTC
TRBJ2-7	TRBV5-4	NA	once	CASSLAANSYEQYF	TGTGCCAGCAGCTTGGCCGCGAACTCCTACGAGCAGTACTTC
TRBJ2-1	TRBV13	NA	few	CASSLEGKGVDEQFF	TGTGCCAGCAGCTTAGAAGGGAAGGGAGTGGATGAGCAGTTCTTC
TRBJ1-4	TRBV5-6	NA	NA	CASSLQGLGEKLFF	TGTGCCAGCAGCTTACAGGGTTTGGGGGAAAAACTGTTTTTT
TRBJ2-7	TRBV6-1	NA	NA	CASSEGGTHYEQYF	TGTGCCAGCAGTGAAGGGGGCACCCACTACGAGCAGTACTTC
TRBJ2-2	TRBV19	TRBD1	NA	CASQKGTGTTGELFF	TGTGCCAGTCAAAAAGGGACAGGGACGACCGGGGAGCTGTTTTTT
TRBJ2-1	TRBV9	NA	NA	CASSRGSYNEQFF	TGTGCCAGCAGCCGGGGGTCCTACAATGAGCAGTTCTTC
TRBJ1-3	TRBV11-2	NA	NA	CASSHRDGSSGNTIYF	TGTGCCAGCAGCCACCGGGACGGGAGCTCTGGAAACACCATATATTTT
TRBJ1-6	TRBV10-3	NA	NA	CAISADQNSPLHF	TGTGCCATCAGTGCCGATCAGAATTCACCCCTCCACTTT
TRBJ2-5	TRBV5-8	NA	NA	CASSLARETQYF	TGTGCCAGCAGCTTGGCTAGGGAGACCCAGTACTTC
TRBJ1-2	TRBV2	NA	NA	CASPARGSNYGYTF	TGTGCCAGTCCGGCGAGGGGGTCTAACTATGGCTACACCTTC
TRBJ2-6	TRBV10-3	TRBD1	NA	CAIRGQGSSGANVLTF	TGTGCCATCAGGGGACAGGGAAGCTCTGGGGCCAACGTCCTGACTTTC
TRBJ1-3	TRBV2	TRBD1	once	CASSDLPTGGNTIYF	TGTGCCAGCAGTGATCTCCCGACAGGGGGAAACACCATATATTTT
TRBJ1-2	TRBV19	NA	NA	CASSILSPTGYGYTF	TGTGCCAGTAGTATCTTAAGCCCGACGGGCTATGGCTACACCTTC
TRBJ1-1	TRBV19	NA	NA	CASRHSGGTEAFF	TGTGCCAGTAGGCACTCCGGGGGCACTGAAGCTTTCTTT
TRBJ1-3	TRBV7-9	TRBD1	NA	CASSLAGTGTTIYF	TGTGCCAGCAGCTTAGCGGGGACAGGGACCACCATATATTTT